What follows is one T cell receptor (beta chain) and its context. This clone occurred once. It lacks a known antigen. Per-base qualities were not stored, and no clone one base away is much larger. Patients with autoimmune disease history or receiving systemic immunosuppression were excluded from the trial. Peripheral blood for TCR sequencing was collected from all dose cohorts at baseline, on cycle 4 day 1, and on cycle 7 day 1. The samples were drawn from a first-in-human, open-label, multicenter phase I dose-escalation trial of ivuxolimab. The trial enrolled adults with locally advanced or metastatic head and neck squamous cell, hepatocellular, melanoma or renal cell carcinoma. Before TCR sequencing, CD4+ and CD8+ T cells were separately sorted from peripheral blood. Spanning cysteine to phenylalanine, the CDR3 consists of 12 amino acids. Only CDR3 DNA is held: 36 bases, read in frame from base 1. CDR1 and CDR2, per the germline V gene (reference sequence), are SGHKS and YYEKEE. The junction shows trimming of 6 bases on V and 3 bases on J, plus 8 bases between the germline ends.

The data were obtained in a study of OX40 agonist ivuxolimab in advanced cancers. Some background on the complete study: Ivuxolimab, which targeted the costimulatory receptor OX40 (CD134), was an agonistic, fully human IgG2 monoclonal antibody. Intravenous ivuxolimab was administered to patients every 2 weeks at six dose levels: 0.01, 0.1, 0.3, 1.5, 3 and 10 mg/kg. Patients were allowed to have had prior anti-PD-1, anti-PD-L1 or anti-CTLA-4 therapy, and around 41% of the dose-escalation patients had previously received checkpoint inhibitors. A male proportion of 82.7% and a mean age of approximately 62 years, ranging from roughly 23 to 80, were recorded for the dose-escalation cohort. Of the approximately 50 dose-escalation patients, hepatocellular carcinoma was present in 19, melanoma in some 15, renal cell carcinoma in 9 and head and neck cancer in 9. The paper reports the monotherapy dose-escalation portion (N of about 54 patients) of the phase I ivuxolimab trial. Peripheral TCRbeta sequencing aimed to test whether ivuxolimab altered TCR sequence diversity and caused clonal T-cell expansion. Partial responses were achieved by three dose-escalation patients, of whom one had hepatocellular carcinoma and two had cutaneous melanoma.

Broader findings and caveats from the paper: Low levels of normalized T-cell clonal expansion were also shown by some nonresponding patients. After ivuxolimab, expanded clones were on average more numerous among CD8+ T cells than among CD4+ T cells. At doses of 0.1 to 3.0 mg/kg, clonal expansion of both CD4+ and CD8+ blood T cells was observed from baseline to week 6. In partial responders in the 0.1-3.0 mg/kg groups, normalized peripheral clonal expansion was found to be among the lowest, especially among CD8+ T cells. The antigen specificity of the clonally expanded peripheral T cells was not determined.

Genomic DNA was extracted from sorted cells for sequencing of the TCRbeta CDR3 region. The immunoSEQ Assay was used for sequencing of TCRbeta CDR3 regions. TCRdb retrieved this table from immuneACCESS and kept in-frame rearrangements only. Not all clones are present; in checked studies, unresolved V genes account for under half, and no reason is known for the remainder. For this sample there are 80,000 to 100,000 clones; roughly 93% appear just once. Together, the top ten hold 0.33% of the sample. The source of this sequence is an adult with an advanced solid tumor such as melanoma, head and neck, liver or kidney cancer. The chain was built from TRBV5-5 and TRBJ2-3; the D segment could be TRBD1, given 6 matching bases. The specimen comprised CD4+ or CD8+ T cells sorted from blood, sampled in a trial of the OX40 agonist ivuxolimab. The CDR3 sequence is CASNTGTDTQYF. The DNA sequence reads TGTGCCAGCAATACAGGGACAGATACGCAGTATTTT.